This T cell receptor beta chain was profiled in a study of shared clonotypes between healthy human individuals. Worth noting for this clone: Its target is not known.

Findings and limits, study-wide: Naive subsets, compared against memory subsets, generally had larger estimated richness values.

CDR3 length: 13 amino acids. Between the trimmed V and J ends, which lost 10 bases and 8 bases, there was a span of 20 bases. Per the germline V gene, CDR1 is LNHDA and CDR2 is SQIVND (reference sequence). Using immunoSEQ multiplex PCR, the repertoire was profiled, and TCRdb retains in-frame clones only, with some absent. The sample lists some 680,000 clones; around 73% were seen once. CD4+ cell separation produced CD45RA+ naive and CD45RA-negative memory subsets. The receptor was isolated from a woman aged 30 to 39 in good health. Specimen: memory CD4+ T cells sorted from blood. Subset defined: CD45RA-negative fraction. V usage is TRBV19 and J usage is TRBJ1-2, with D tentatively TRBD1 (6 bases). DNA for the CDR3: TGTGCCACCCAAGTAATCGGGGGGGCGGGCTACACCTTC. It encodes CATQVIGGAGYTF.